These T cell receptor beta chains were read from a single sample in a study of T cells in Graves' hyperthyroidism and ophthalmopathy. TCRdb passed the multiplex PCR reads through MiXCR, listing each CDR3 protein once. The table has about 620,000 distinct CDR3 sequences, under 20% seen once. The sample was blood. These receptors came from a woman aged 25-40 years with Graves' hyperthyroidism. The CDR3 runs from the conserved cysteine through the conserved F or W. A D gene is named only where the DNA matches it firmly. The size field is filled for only some rows; it gives once, few, many or a size class.

many TRBJ2-1 . TRBV12-3/TRBV12-4 TGTGCCAGCAGTGAACAGGGGACTCGCTCCTACAATGAGCAGTTCTTC CASSEQGTRSYNEQFF
few TRBJ1-5 . TRBV20-1 TGCACCGGACCCCCAGGGGTTCAGCCCCAGCATTTT CTGPPGVQPQHF
. TRBJ2-3 TRBD2 TRBV12-3/TRBV12-4 TGTGCCAGCACTCCCCTCTGGCTAGCGGGAATATTCACAGATACGCAGTATTTT CASTPLWLAGIFTDTQYF
many TRBJ2-7 . TRBV28 TGTGCCAGCAACTCCGGGACCTTCCTCCGGGGGCAGTACTTC CASNSGTFLRGQYF
. TRBJ2-1 TRBD2 TRBV15 TGTGCCACCAGCAGAGACTCAAGCGGGAGAGTGGAGAATGAGCAGTTCTTC CATSRDSSGRVENEQFF
many TRBJ2-7 TRBD1 TRBV27 TGTGCCAGCAGACGACAGGGGATGTCGGCCTACGAGCAGTACTTC CASRRQGMSAYEQYF
few TRBJ1-1 TRBD1 TRBV29-1 TGCAGCGTCGACAGGGGATTGAACACTGAAGCTTTCTTT CSVDRGLNTEAFF
few TRBJ1-1 . TRBV15 TGTGCCACCAGCAGAGTCCTTCGGACGGGGAACACTGAAGCTTTCTTT CATSRVLRTGNTEAFF
many TRBJ2-1 TRBD2 TRBV2 TGTGCCAGCCTGACCCCGGGACTAGCGGGAGGGGCGGGGAATGAGCAGTTCTTC CASLTPGLAGGAGNEQFF
few TRBJ1-1 . TRBV18 TGTGCCAGCTCACCCCCATTACAGGGCGCCTTGAACACTGAAGCTTTCTTT CASSPPLQGALNTEAFF
. TRBJ1-4 TRBD1 TRBV25-1 TGTGCCAGCAGTGGGACAGGTGGTATGGAAAAACTGTTTTTT CASSGTGGMEKLFF